This T cell receptor beta chain came from a study of blood T cell repertoires in COVID-19. Participant reports of clinical history set cohort assignment. Clones were sequenced by immunoSEQ multiplex PCR, and TCRdb holds only the in-frame ones, with some missing. This table holds approximately 230,000 clones, 87% found once. Trimming removed 3 bases from V and 8 bases from J, with 13 bases in between. This CDR3 comprises 13 residues. CDR1 and CDR2 (germline): SGHTA, FQGNSA. Material for sequencing was PBMCs or T cells enriched from blood (not recorded which). The chain joins TRBV7-2 to TRBJ2-5, with TRBD1 as a possible D gene (5 bases). This TCR derives from a woman in her thirties with acute COVID-19. The CDR3 DNA sequence: TGTGCCAGCAGCTTCAAGGGGCTTATAACCCAGTACTTC. This encodes CASSFKGLITQYF.